Here is one TCR beta chain with its context. Its matching antigen is unknown. The V segment lost 8 bases and the J segment 5 bases; nucleotides outside the gene matches: 5. CDR1 is SQVTM and CDR2 is ANQGSEA in the germline V gene. The CDR3 loop spans 11 amino acids. This sample was taken from a study of Graves' ophthalmopathy and Graves' hyperthyroidism. Study-wide points: Stable hyperthyroidism and ophthalmopathy were told apart by a 13-signature model, which achieved approximately 87% sensitivity and 65% to 83% specificity. In blood appeared most of the expanded thyroid clonotypes whose frequency exceeded 0.001.

Pregnant or lactating patients and those with other autoimmune diseases or uncontrolled infections were excluded. The PBMC fraction was derived from 10 ml of fresh peripheral blood. Amplified TCR beta CDR3 regions were obtained using RNA transcripts as template. First-round RT-PCR employed HTBI primers, with a second-round multiplex PCR after it. TCRdb recomputed calls from the multiplex PCR reads with MiXCR, one row per CDR3 protein. The table shows 45,000 to 60,000 distinct CDR3 sequences, with approximately 45% occurring only once. This sequence originates from an adult woman with Graves' ophthalmopathy. Sample: peripheral blood. The V call is TRBV29-1, the J call TRBJ2-7, with TRBD1 matching over 8 bases. In nucleotides, the CDR3 is TGCAGCTTAGCAGGGGGCAACGAGCAGTACTTC. It encodes CSLAGGNEQYF.